Listed here are 15 T cell receptor beta chains from one sample, sequenced in a study of T cell repertoires in cytomegalovirus infection. TCRdb fed the reads into MiXCR, producing one record per CDR3 protein. Of 100,000 to 150,000 distinct CDR3 sequences listed, more than 25% are singletons. For these receptors, no antigen is known. Sequences were derived from CD8+ T cells from cultured PBMCs, sampled from culture after CMV antigen stimulation. The receptors shown here come from a human donor in good health (CMV status not recorded). Some clones in this sample may be carry-over from other donors' samples.

The gene calls are TRBV7-2 and TRBJ2-3, with 10 bases aligning to TRBD2. This CDR3 has 16 residues. From germline, CDR1 is SGHTA and CDR2 FQGNSA. V shed 7 bases, J shed 8 bases, and the junction held 15 bases outside the gene matches. CDR3 sequence (DNA): TGTGCCAGCACCTCGGGTCGCGGGACTAGCGTTGGTACGCAGTATTTT. Translating gives CASTSGRGTSVGTQYF.

CDR3 residues: CASSLGGGAQPQHF. The CDR3 coding sequence is TGTGCCAGCAGCCTGGGAGGGGGTGCTCAGCCCCAGCATTTT. The rearrangement joins TRBV2 to TRBJ1-5, with D tentatively TRBD1 (6 bases). Between the trimmed V and J ends, which lost 6 bases and 6 bases, there was a span of 15 bases. Per the germline V gene, CDR1 is SNHLY and CDR2 is FYNNEI. The CDR3 spans 14 residues.

In this sample, this clonotype turned up a few times. The chain carries TRBV15 and TRBJ2-7; D is possibly TRBD1 (6 bases). Germline CDR1 and CDR2: LNHNV and YYDKDF (reference sequence). This CDR3 is 12 amino acids long. Deletions cut 3 bases from V and 5 bases from J, with 8 bases between. The CDR3 here is CATSSTGHEQYF. The CDR3 nucleotides read TGTGCCACCAGCAGCACAGGGCACGAGCAGTACTTC.

The chain employs TRBV11-1 and TRBJ2-3; D is unclear. This CDR3 has 14 amino acids. V was pared by 4 bases and J by 1 base, with 9 bases between. CDR1 is SGHAT and CDR2 is FQDESV in the germline V gene (reference sequence). The CDR3 DNA reads TGTGCCAGCAGCTCGGTGGCCCGCACAGATACGCAGTATTTT. It is translated as CASSSVARTDTQYF.

At least ten counts were recorded for this clonotype. V gene TRBV7-8 combines with J gene TRBJ2-4, with TRBD1 matching 11 bases. The CDR3 sequence is 15 residues long. CDR1 is SGHVS and CDR2 is FQNEAQ in the germline V gene. Trimming cost V 5 bases and J 7 bases; bases outside gene matches: 7. The CDR3 DNA is TGTGCCAGCAGCCAGAGGGACAGGGGGAGGAACATTCAGTACTTC. Amino acid sequence: CASSQRDRGRNIQYF.

This clonotype has a handful of counts. The rearrangement joins TRBV4-1 to TRBJ1-5; D may be TRBD1 (6 bases). This CDR3 spans 16 amino acids. Trimming removed 3 bases from V and 4 bases from J, with 16 bases in between. CDR1 is MGHRA, CDR2 YSYEKL, per germline. The CDR3 loop is CASSQAVGAGNQPQHF. The CDR3 DNA follows: TGCGCCAGCAGCCAGGCCGTGGGGGCTGGGAATCAGCCCCAGCATTTT.

This chain connects TRBV28 to TRBJ2-3; 10 bases are shared with TRBD1. There are 16 residues in the CDR3. CDR1 is MDHEN and CDR2 is SYDVKM in the germline V gene. After removal of 2 bases from V and 2 bases from J, the junction contained 4 bases not matched to a gene. The CDR3 DNA reads TGTGCCAGCAGTTTAAGGGGACAGGGGATCACAGATACGCAGTATTTT. Protein product: CASSLRGQGITDTQYF.

This chain connects TRBV7-2 to TRBJ2-1; D might be TRBD1 or TRBD2, each matching 5 bases. Germline CDR1 is SGHTA and CDR2 is FQGNSA. The CDR3 consists of 15 residues. Deletions cut 10 bases from V and 5 bases from J, with 21 bases between. This CDR3 is CAIPPGRDLHNEQFF. DNA of the CDR3: TGTGCCATCCCCCCCGGCCGGGACCTTCACAATGAGCAGTTCTTC.

This clonotype came up many times. This chain joins TRBV27 and TRBJ2-7; 7 bases are shared with TRBD1. The CDR3 extends over 15 amino acids. V shed 0 bases, J shed 5 bases, and the junction held 7 bases outside the gene matches. The germline V gene has CDR1 MNHEY and CDR2 SMNVEV (reference sequence). The CDR3 region has the DNA TGTGCCAGCAGTTTATCGTCAGGGGGACACGACGAGCAGTACTTC. This codes for CASSLSSGGHDEQYF.

This sequence joins TRBV28 and TRBJ1-1; D remains ambiguous. From germline, CDR1 is MDHEN and CDR2 SYDVKM. The CDR3 has 16 amino acids. Trimming cost V 2 bases and J 2 bases, with 15 bases left between them. The CDR3 loop is CASSLTHMELNTEAFF. CDR3 nucleotide sequence: TGTGCCAGCAGTTTAACGCACATGGAACTTAACACTGAAGCTTTCTTT.

The chain links TRBV7-8 to TRBJ2-7; 9 positions agree with TRBD2. This CDR3 comprises 15 residues. CDR1 and CDR2 (germline): SGHVS, FQNEAQ. V lost 7 bases and J lost 2; bases outside the gene matches: 9. Here the CDR3 reads CASTHGASGAYEQYF. CDR3 sequence (DNA): TGTGCCAGCACTCACGGGGCTAGCGGGGCCTACGAGCAGTACTTC.

This clonotype was found a few times. The chain has TRBV5-5 and TRBJ2-3, with a tentative D call TRBD1 (5 bases). The germline V gene encodes CDR1 SGHKS and CDR2 YYEKEE (reference sequence). This CDR3 region has 16 residues. V dropped 6 bases and J dropped 2 bases, with 19 bases sitting between them. CDR3 sequence (DNA): TGTGCCAGCATAACCATAGGGGCAGCCCTCACAGATACGCAGTATTTT. Its protein is CASITIGAALTDTQYF.

This clonotype was seen only a few times. The gene calls are TRBV19 and TRBJ1-6, with D unclear. Germline loops: CDR1 LNHDA, CDR2 SQIVND (reference sequence). The V end lost 6 bases, the J end lost 8 bases, and 11 bases lay between the germline ends. The CDR3 is 13 residues long. CDR3 bases: TGTGCCAGTAGCCCAAACATCGATTCACCCCTCCACTTT. It yields the protein CASSPNIDSPLHF.

V is TRBV6-6 and J is TRBJ1-2; possible D gene TRBD1, 5 bases. The CDR3 is 15 amino acids. Germline CDR1 and CDR2: MNHNY and SVGAGI (reference sequence). Trimming pared 2 bases from V and 0 bases from J, leaving 10 bases between. The CDR3 nucleotides read TGTGCCAGCAGTTACGTCGGGGGAGCTAACTATGGCTACACCTTC. It yields the protein CASSYVGGANYGYTF.

This clonotype was picked up many times. The chain links TRBV7-2 to TRBJ2-1; D is unresolved. The V and J ends lost 0 bases and 7 bases respectively, with 4 bases between them. Looked up from germline, CDR1 is SGHTA and CDR2 is FQGNSA. This CDR3 comprises 12 residues. The CDR3 nucleotides are TGTGCCAGCAGCTTAGCTGCGAATGAGCAGTTCTTC. Its protein is CASSLAANEQFF.